The entry below describes one T cell receptor beta chain. This sample was taken from a study of blood T cell repertoires in COVID-19. The overall study: The origin of the acute and convalescent COVID-19 samples was the United States, Italy and Spain. The cDNA or gDNA used as material had been derived from T cells, B-cell-depleted T cells, or PBMCs.

Source study methods: Reference gene primers were amplified, and this amplification served to estimate nucleated cell counts. Profiling relied on immunoSEQ multiplex PCR, and the TCRdb table lists in-frame clones only, not all of them. That table gives V, J and clone size, and the DNA gave D and trimming. The repertoire has a few hundred thousand clones, around 89% of them found once; the top ten carry 3.5% to 4.5%. The CDR3 contains 17 residues. Germline lookup yields CDR1 SGHTA and CDR2 FQGNSA. With 1 base clipped from V and 6 bases from J, the junction kept 10 bases outside the gene matches. This clonotype was obtained from a man aged 60 to 69 who had recovered from COVID-19. V is TRBV7-2 and J is TRBJ2-2; 8 nucleotides match TRBD2. Material: peripheral blood. The chain's CDR3 is CASSLVGGGISAGELFF. The CDR3, as DNA: TGTGCCAGCAGCTTAGTGGGCGGGGGGATATCGGCCGGGGAGCTGTTTTTT.